These 24 T cell receptor beta chains were all obtained from the same sample, sequenced in a study of Tregs in tolerant kidney transplant recipients. Some clones are missing from TCRdb's copy, which holds only in-frame ones; the method was immunoSEQ multiplex PCR. The table shows approximately 260,000 clones, with about four fifths occurring only once. Sequencing was performed on CD4+ T cells from blood. The receptors were sampled from a human donor in good health.

The chain couples TRBV29-1 to TRBJ1-1; TRBD1 might be the D (5 bases). From germline, CDR1 is SQVTM and CDR2 ANQGSEA. V lost 4 bases, J lost 1 base, and 16 bases lay in between. CDR3 length: 15 residues. Here the CDR3 reads CSVGSLGVRNTEAFF. CDR3 nucleotides: TGCAGCGTTGGGTCGCTGGGGGTCCGGAACACTGAAGCTTTCTTT.

The V call is TRBV29-1, the J call TRBJ2-1, with D possibly being TRBD1 (6 bases). The CDR3 runs to 18 residues. Germline V gives CDR1 SQVTM, CDR2 ANQGSEA. V lost 6 bases and J 3 bases, leaving 27 bases between the germline ends. The CDR3 bases are TGCAGCGTCTTCTTTGGGCCCAGACAGGAGGTACACTACAATGAGCAGTTCTTC. This codes for CSVFFGPRQEVHYNEQFF.

The V call is TRBV18, the J call TRBJ1-1; a weak D match, TRBD1 (6 bases). This CDR3 region has 14 residues. Germline CDR1 and CDR2: KGHSH and LQKENI. V was shortened by 3 bases and J by 1 base, with 9 bases between the two germline ends. CDR3 coding DNA: TGTGCCAGCTCACCGGGGGCGACGAACACTGAAGCTTTCTTT. Translating it yields CASSPGATNTEAFF.

The rearrangement links TRBV7-9 to TRBJ2-2; D is possibly TRBD1 (5 bases). The germline V gene has CDR1 SEHNR and CDR2 FQNEAQ (reference sequence). The V end was cut by 6 bases, the J end by 1 base, with 9 bases between. The CDR3 spans 14 residues. The CDR3 here is CASRPTGNTGELFF. The CDR3 DNA reads as TGTGCCAGCAGACCTACAGGGAACACCGGGGAGCTGTTTTTT.

This clone was found once. The V gene is TRBV4-1, the J gene TRBJ1-3, with D uncertain. CDR1 is MGHRA and CDR2 is YSYEKL in the germline V gene. Trimming removed 3 bases from V and 0 bases from J, with 15 bases in between. The CDR3 is made up of 17 amino acids. The CDR3 is CASSHTPVGSSGNTIYF. The CDR3 region has the DNA TGCGCCAGCAGCCACACCCCGGTGGGGTCCTCTGGAAACACCATATATTTT.

The DNA for the CDR3 is TGTGCCAGCAGCTTATACAGGGTCGGAGATGAAAAACTGTTTTTT. It translates to CASSLYRVGDEKLFF. The V call is TRBV7-9, the J call TRBJ1-4, with a tentative D call TRBD1 (6 bases). Germline CDR1 SEHNR, CDR2 FQNEAQ (reference sequence). The CDR3 consists of 15 residues. With 2 bases removed from V and 6 bases from J, the gap between germline ends came to 13 bases.

The rearrangement joins TRBV29-1 to TRBJ1-1, with TRBD1 as a possible D gene (6 bases). CDR3 length equals 13 residues. V lost 3 bases and J lost 1, with 9 bases in between. The V gene's germline CDR1 is SQVTM and CDR2 ANQGSEA. DNA of the CDR3: TGCAGCGTTGAGGGCAGGGGGAACACTGAAGCTTTCTTT. It yields the protein CSVEGRGNTEAFF.

The rearrangement uses TRBV4-1 and TRBJ2-5, with D perhaps matching TRBD1 (7 bases). The last part of the DNA fits TRBJ2-7 better; the J call may be wrong. In germline, CDR1 is MGHRA, CDR2 YSYEKL. The length of the CDR3 is 16 residues. CDR3 loop: CASSQGRQGGSYEQYF. CDR3 DNA: TGCGCCAGCAGCCAAGGTCGGCAGGGGGGCTCCTACGAGCAGTACTTC.

The CDR3 loop reads CASSLSRDSFSFGEAFF. For the CDR3, the DNA is TGTGCCAGCAGTTTATCCCGGGACAGCTTTTCCTTCGGTGAAGCTTTCTTT. The chain is built from TRBV27 and TRBJ1-1; 7 bases line up with TRBD1. Germline CDR1 reads MNHEY; CDR2 reads SMNVEV (reference sequence). The CDR3 extends over 17 amino acids. The ends lost 0 bases at V and 7 bases at J; junction bases unmatched: 14.

The chain carries TRBV30 and TRBJ1-4, with 9 bases identical to TRBD1. This CDR3 comprises 15 residues. J lost 7 bases, V lost 4 bases, and 10 bases had no gene match. Looked up from germline, CDR1 is GTSNPN and CDR2 is SVGIG (reference sequence). CDR3 protein: CAWTEGGQGTEKLFF. The CDR3 nucleotides are TGTGCCTGGACTGAGGGGGGACAGGGAACTGAAAAACTGTTTTTT.

This clone was detected only once. The CDR3 loop is CASSHLPDREFYNEQFF. CDR3 DNA: TGTGCCAGCAGCCACCTCCCCGACAGGGAGTTTTACAATGAGCAGTTCTTC. This chain joins TRBV14 and TRBJ2-1; 7 bases match TRBD1. V shed 3 bases, J shed 4 bases, and the junction held 12 bases outside the gene matches. Germline-derived CDR1 and CDR2 are SGHDN and FVKESK. The CDR3 totals 17 residues. Using reference TRBV14 and TRBJ2-1 for the parts outside the CDR3, the full variable domain is EAGVTQFPSHSVIEKGQTVTLRCDPISGHDNLYWYRRVMGKEIKFLLHFVKESKQDESGMPNNRFLAERTGGTYSTLKVQPAELEDSGVYFCASSHLPDREFYNEQFFGPGTRLTVL.

The chain couples TRBV6-5 to TRBJ2-1; D is uncertain. Trimming pared 6 bases from V and 1 base from J, leaving 1 base between. The CDR3 covers 11 residues. In germline, CDR1 is MNHEY, CDR2 SVGAGI. Here the CDR3 reads CASRSYNEQFF. CDR3 bases: TGTGCCAGCAGGTCCTACAATGAGCAGTTCTTC.

This chain connects TRBV19 to TRBJ2-5; 11 bases match TRBD1. Trimming at V came to 4 bases and at J to 3 bases, leaving 7 bases not matched to a gene. The CDR3 has 16 residues. The V gene's germline CDR1 is LNHDA and CDR2 SQIVND (reference sequence). CDR3 residues: CASSKRTGGAEETQYF. The DNA for the CDR3 is TGTGCCAGTAGTAAGCGGACAGGGGGCGCCGAAGAGACCCAGTACTTC.

Concerning this clone: The same CDR3 is also encoded by other DNA sequences in this sample. This chain joins TRBV2 and TRBJ2-5; D is uncertain. Germline CDR1 SNHLY, CDR2 FYNNEI. The germline V and J ends were trimmed by 5 bases and 7 bases, with 17 bases remaining between them. The CDR3 is 14 residues long. The CDR3 protein is CASSRALGGGTQYF. The CDR3 coding sequence is TGTGCCAGCAGTCGGGCCCTGGGTGGCGGGACCCAGTACTTC.

The chain carries TRBV5-1 and TRBJ2-2; maybe TRBD1 (6 bases). The V and J ends lost 1 base and 2 bases respectively, with 12 bases between them. CDR3 length: 16 amino acids. Germline V CDR1 and CDR2: SGHRS, YFSETQ. The DNA of the CDR3 is TGCGCCAGCAGCTTGTTCGGACAGAGAAACACCGGGGAGCTGTTTTTT. Amino acids: CASSLFGQRNTGELFF.

In this sample, this clone turned up a few times. This chain connects TRBV2 to TRBJ1-2; D is perhaps TRBD1 (6 bases). The CDR3 extends over 13 amino acids. Trimming removed 4 bases from V and 4 bases from J, with 10 bases in between. Germline V CDR1 and CDR2: SNHLY, FYNNEI. The CDR3 protein is CASSADRRYGYTF. The CDR3 DNA reads TGTGCCAGCAGTGCCGACAGGCGCTATGGCTACACCTTC.

The rearrangement joins TRBV6-1 to TRBJ1-2; TRBD1 matches 8 bases. J was trimmed by 14 bases and V by 5 bases; bases with no gene match: 10. Germline V gives CDR1 MNHNS, CDR2 SASEGT. CDR3 length equals 12 residues. CDR3: CASSSLDRVDTF. The CDR3 DNA follows: TGTGCCAGCAGTTCCTTGGACAGGGTGGATACCTTC.

This chain links TRBV19 with TRBJ2-2, with 9 positions matching TRBD2. From germline, CDR1 is LNHDA and CDR2 SQIVND (reference sequence). The length of the CDR3 is 16 residues. Trimming took 1 base from V and 4 from J; bases not matched to a gene: 4. The CDR3 loop is CASSIGLAGTTGELFF. As DNA, the CDR3 is TGTGCCAGTAGTATAGGGCTAGCGGGGACCACCGGGGAGCTGTTTTTT.

V is TRBV7-3 and J is TRBJ2-3; 12 bases match TRBD2. The CDR3 extends over 17 amino acids. Germline V CDR1 and CDR2: SGHTA, FQGTGA. Unmatched junction bases numbered 9, after V lost 5 bases and J lost 3 bases. The CDR3 protein is CASSATSGGSRTDTQYF. In DNA, the CDR3 is TGTGCCAGCAGCGCTACTAGCGGGGGGAGTCGAACAGATACGCAGTATTTT. Combining the CDR3 with reference TRBV7-3 and TRBJ2-3 gives the whole variable domain GAGVSQTPSNKVTEKGKYVELRCDPISGHTALYWYRQSLGQGPEFLIYFQGTGAADDSGLPNDRFFAVRPEGSVSTLKIQRTERGDSAVYLCASSATSGGSRTDTQYFGPGTRLTVL.

The chain links TRBV30 to TRBJ2-7, with TRBD1 matching over 10 bases. The J segment lost 1 base and the V segment lost 3 bases, leaving 3 bases of the junction unmatched. The CDR3 is 14 amino acids. From germline, CDR1 is GTSNPN and CDR2 SVGIG (reference sequence). This chain's CDR3 is CAWRGQGPSYEQYF. The CDR3 nucleotides read TGTGCCTGGAGGGGACAGGGGCCTTCCTACGAGCAGTACTTC.

This clone appeared a few times. The genes are TRBV28 and TRBJ1-1; TRBD1 might be the D (6 bases). V was pared by 6 bases and J by 11 bases, with 16 bases between. CDR1 is MDHEN, CDR2 SYDVKM, per germline. This CDR3 is 12 amino acids long. CDR3 region: CASRIIQGGAFF. In nucleotides, the CDR3 is TGTGCCAGCAGGATTATACAGGGAGGCGCTTTCTTT.

The CDR3 DNA reads TGCAGTGCTAGGGTGCGCAATGAGCAGTTCTTC. Protein: CSARVRNEQFF. The J gene is TRBJ2-1, the V gene TRBV20-1, with D hard to call. Germline CDR1 reads DFQATT; CDR2 reads SNEGSKA (reference sequence). The CDR3 is made up of 11 amino acids. Trimming cost V 3 bases and J 6 bases, with 6 bases left between them.

The chain is built from TRBV9 and TRBJ2-7, with 10 bases identical to TRBD1. V lost 3 bases to trimming and J lost 5 bases; unmatched junction nucleotides: 20. The CDR3 spans 19 residues. Germline CDR1 SGDLS, CDR2 YYNGEE. The CDR3 DNA sequence: TGTGCCAGCAGCGCTGGGACAGGGGAGCGGTCCCCCCAGTCCAACGAGCAGTACTTC. Translated, it gives CASSAGTGERSPQSNEQYF.

This sequence joins TRBV4-1 and TRBJ1-3; D uncertain. The ends were cut back, 2 bases at V and 2 bases at J, with 10 bases in the middle. Germline V gene sequence: CDR1 MGHRA, CDR2 YSYEKL. This CDR3 region has 15 residues. The CDR3 protein is CASSQMTLTGNTIYF. The CDR3 nucleotides are TGCGCCAGCAGCCAAATGACACTAACTGGAAACACCATATATTTT.